This entry lists 14 T cell receptor beta chains sequenced from one sample in a study of T cell responses to AZD1222 COVID-19 vaccine. Using immunoSEQ multiplex PCR, the repertoire was profiled, and TCRdb retains in-frame clones only, with some absent. The sample includes 120,000 to 150,000 clones, around 90% seen only once; the top ten take roughly 4.6%. Here the sequenced sample was peripheral blood, taken on day 0 of AZD1222 vaccination. The source is an adult in good health.

The chain combines TRBV19 with TRBJ2-2; D possibly corresponds to TRBD1 (6 bases). The V end lost 2 bases, the J end lost 6 bases, and 10 bases lay between the germline ends. This CDR3 is 14 amino acids long. Germline CDR1 and CDR2: LNHDA and SQIVND (reference sequence). The CDR3 region has the DNA TGTGCCAGTAGTATATTGGGGGCTGCCGGGGAGCTGTTTTTT. It translates to CASSILGAAGELFF.

This chain connects TRBV28 to TRBJ1-6; no reliable D call. CDR1 and CDR2 from the germline V gene are MDHEN and SYDVKM. V was clipped by 0 bases and J by 0 bases, with 6 bases between them. The CDR3 length is 16 residues. CDR3 sequence: CASSLWQSSYNSPLHF. The CDR3 DNA sequence: TGTGCCAGCAGTTTATGGCAGAGCTCCTATAATTCACCCCTCCACTTT. The whole variable domain, filled in from reference TRBV28 and TRBJ1-6, reads DVKVTQSSRYLVKRTGEKVFLECVQDMDHENMFWYRQDPGLGLRLIYFSYDVKMKEKGDIPEGYSVSREKKERFSLILESASTNQTSMYLCASSLWQSSYNSPLHFGNGTRLTVT.

J is TRBJ2-3 and V is TRBV6-5; D is uncertain. Germline V gene sequence: CDR1 MNHEY, CDR2 SVGAGI. V lost 7 bases and J lost 2, with 16 bases in between. CDR3 length: 15 residues. CDR3 sequence reads: CASKETHRPTDTQYF. CDR3 sequence (DNA): TGTGCCAGCAAGGAAACCCACAGACCCACAGATACGCAGTATTTT.

The J gene is TRBJ1-5, the V gene TRBV3-1 (or the pseudogene TRBV3-2), with 7 bases aligning to TRBD1. The CDR3 extends over 20 amino acids. V gave up 1 base and J gave up 6 bases; unmatched junction bases: 21. CDR1 LGHDT and CDR2 YNNKEL come from the germline V gene (reference sequence). The CDR3: CASSQGFTSLRGQRSQPQHF. Here the CDR3 DNA reads TGTGCCAGCAGCCAAGGGTTCACGTCTTTGAGGGGGCAAAGGAGTCAGCCCCAGCATTTT.

In nucleotides, the CDR3 is TGTGCCAGCAGCCGGTACCTTGCGAGGAGAAAAGATACGCAGTATTTT. It translates to CASSRYLARRKDTQYF. V and J are TRBV14 and TRBJ2-3; D gene ambiguous. The CDR3 totals 16 residues. From germline, CDR1 is SGHDN and CDR2 FVKESK. V lost 4 bases to trimming and J lost 5 bases, with 19 bases between them.

This clone has just a few counts. This chain connects TRBV5-1 to TRBJ2-1, with D uncertain. This CDR3 has 11 amino acids. Germline CDR1 SGHRS, CDR2 YFSETQ. V was pared by 3 bases and J by 3 bases, with 1 base between. The CDR3, as DNA: TGCGCCAGCAGCTACTACAATGAGCAGTTCTTC. The encoded protein is CASSYYNEQFF.

The chain carries TRBV6-5 and TRBJ1-5, with a possible D match to TRBD1 (6 bases). The CDR3 runs to 15 residues. Germline CDR1 and CDR2: MNHEY and SVGAGI. V dropped 0 bases and J dropped 4 bases, with 10 bases sitting between them. The CDR3 loop reads CASSYSKRGNQPQHF. The CDR3 nucleotides are TGTGCCAGCAGTTACTCGAAGAGGGGGAATCAGCCCCAGCATTTT.

The chain combines TRBV6-5 with TRBJ2-3; D could derive from TRBD1 or TRBD2 (5 bases each). The V end lost 6 bases, the J end lost 2 bases, and 12 bases lay between the germline ends. The germline V gene has CDR1 MNHEY and CDR2 SVGAGI. This CDR3 has 14 amino acids. CDR3: CASRTGPATDTQYF. Here the CDR3 DNA reads TGTGCCAGCAGGACGGGGCCCGCCACAGATACGCAGTATTTT.

To note about this clone: This may be a read error: a much more frequent sequence differs by one nucleotide. Other nucleotide sequences from this sample produce the same CDR3. The rearrangement joins TRBV3-1 (or the pseudogene TRBV3-2) to TRBJ2-7, with TRBD2 matching 15 bases. V lost 11 bases and J lost 6; bases outside the gene matches: 17. The CDR3 is 17 amino acids. The V gene's germline CDR1 is LGHDT and CDR2 YNNKEL (reference sequence). For the CDR3, the DNA is TGTGCCCCCAGCCACGGACTAGCGGGGGGGGACGCCGGCGAGCAGTACTTC. This translates into CAPSHGLAGGDAGEQYF.

The chain joins TRBV5-5 to TRBJ1-2; perhaps TRBD1 as D (5 bases). CDR3 length equals 16 residues. The V gene lost 4 bases and the J gene lost 7 bases, with 23 bases spanning the gap. Germline values: CDR1 SGHKS, CDR2 YYEKEE (reference sequence). As DNA, the CDR3 is TGTGCCAGCAGCCCCACTCCGGGACGGAGTCGCTCTGGCTACACCTTC. Translated: CASSPTPGRSRSGYTF. Full variable domain (rest looked up from reference TRBV5-5 and TRBJ1-2): DAGVTQSPTHLIKTRGQQVTLRCSPISGHKSVSWYQQVLGQGPQFIFQYYEKEERGRGNFPDRFSARQFPNYSSELNVNALLLGDSALYLCASSPTPGRSRSGYTFGSGTRLTVV.

V and J are TRBV10-3 and TRBJ1-5; D perhaps matches TRBD1 (5 bases). CDR1 ENHRY and CDR2 SYGVKD come from the germline V gene. This CDR3 comprises 13 residues. V was pared by 2 bases and J by 6 bases, with 8 bases between. CDR3: CAISEGASQPQHF. Here the CDR3 DNA reads TGTGCCATCAGTGAGGGGGCTAGTCAGCCCCAGCATTTT.

The chain couples TRBV4-2 to TRBJ1-6; 7 bases are a match to TRBD1. The trim removed 1 base at V and 10 bases at J, leaving 4 bases unmatched. This CDR3 region has 14 residues. The V gene's germline CDR1 is LGHNA and CDR2 YNFKEQ. The CDR3 sequence: CASSQGGGESPLHF. The CDR3 DNA is TGTGCCAGCAGCCAAGGAGGGGGCGAGTCACCCCTCCACTTT.

The CDR3 is CATDTGGKTEAFF. The CDR3 nucleotides are TGTGCCACCGATACAGGGGGCAAAACTGAAGCTTTCTTT. This chain joins TRBV19 and TRBJ1-1; 9 bases are shared with TRBD1. Germline V gene sequence: CDR1 LNHDA, CDR2 SQIVND (reference sequence). This CDR3 is built from 13 residues. With 10 bases clipped from V and 5 bases from J, the junction kept 8 bases outside the gene matches.

The chain joins TRBV6-5 to TRBJ1-1; 8 nucleotides match TRBD1. Germline V gene data show CDR1 as MNHEY and CDR2 as SVGAGI. The length of the CDR3 is 14 residues. The trim removed 3 bases at V and 5 bases at J, leaving 5 bases unmatched. The CDR3 spells CASSYDRGRTEAFF. Here the CDR3 DNA reads TGTGCCAGCAGTTATGACAGGGGCAGGACTGAAGCTTTCTTT.